This T cell receptor (beta chain) was captured by sequencing in a study of regulatory T cells in long-lasting Graves disease. Of note for this clonotype: This sequence may be a read error, since a much larger clone differs from it by one base.

Library construction for TCR beta used iRepertoire HTBI primers and Arm-PCR of CDR3 regions. In TCRdb, the multiplex PCR reads were re-called with MiXCR into one record per CDR3 protein. The data hold about 430,000 distinct CDR3 sequences, with 15% observed a single time. Time point here: newly diagnosed GD, antithyroid drugs for less than 3 months. RNA from PBMCs was the source of the TCR library. The CDR3 consists of 14 residues. Between the trimmed V and J ends, which lost 3 bases and 0 bases, there was a span of 7 bases. Germline V gene data show CDR1 as SGHVS and CDR2 as FNYEAQ. Separately, the same data were catalogued under a study of T cells in Graves' hyperthyroidism and ophthalmopathy.

The rearrangement joins TRBV7-6 to TRBJ2-3; D is unresolved. The input for sequencing was peripheral blood mononuclear cells (PBMCs), taken at new diagnosis, from a patient treated with antithyroid drugs. The TCR originated in a woman aged 40 to 50 with Graves disease. The CDR3 here is CASSFSDSTDTQYF. In nucleotides, the CDR3 is TGTGCCAGCAGCTTCTCGGACAGCACAGATACGCAGTATTTT.